This TCR beta chain was observed in a study of post-analysis software for immune sequencing data. Study-wide background: Relapsing-remitting, secondary progressive and progressive-relapsing multiple sclerosis were all included among the disease courses.

Prepared TCR beta cDNA libraries contained unique molecular identifiers. A single record per CDR3 protein comes from TCRdb applying MiXCR to the PCR reads. Found here are some 160,000 distinct CDR3 sequences, 36% of them singletons; the top ten hold 25% to 35%. The sample holds a few counts of this clonotype. The antigen remains undetermined. Study-level results: TRBV segments more frequent in patients than in controls numbered five and included TRBV5-6, TRBV5-1 and TRBV20-1. Significantly lower normalized Chao1 diversity was found in patients with multiple sclerosis relative to controls.

The ends were cut back, 2 bases at V and 2 bases at J, with 11 bases in the middle. The CDR3 loop spans 15 amino acids. The germline V gene has CDR1 SNHLY and CDR2 FYNNEI. V gene TRBV2 combines with J gene TRBJ2-3; no reliable D call. The sample was blood, taken after autologous hematopoietic stem cell transplantation. The TCR sequence derives from a girl aged 10-17 years with multiple sclerosis. CDR3 nucleotide sequence: TGTGCCAGCAGTGAAAGTTCCTTAGTCACAGATACGCAGTATTTT. It specifies CASSESSLVTDTQYF.